The entry below describes one TCR beta chain. CDR3 length: 16 residues. Data came from immunoSEQ multiplex PCR; TCRdb stores just in-frame clones and leaves some out. Seen here are around 50,000 clones, about 94% observed once, and the top ten hold 0.4% to 0.6%. The source of the sample is a study of T cell changes during pregnancy in multiple sclerosis. The sample consisted of CD4+ T cells from peripheral blood mononuclear cells, taken in the first trimester of pregnancy. The V call is TRBV21-1, the J call TRBJ1-3. TRBV21-1 is reported as a pseudogene. This receptor was identified in a female donor with multiple sclerosis, enrolled in a pregnancy study. The CDR3 DNA follows: TGTGCCAGCAGCAACGGGGTAATTGGGTTGGGAAACACCATATATTTT. Residues: CASSNGVIGLGNTIYF.